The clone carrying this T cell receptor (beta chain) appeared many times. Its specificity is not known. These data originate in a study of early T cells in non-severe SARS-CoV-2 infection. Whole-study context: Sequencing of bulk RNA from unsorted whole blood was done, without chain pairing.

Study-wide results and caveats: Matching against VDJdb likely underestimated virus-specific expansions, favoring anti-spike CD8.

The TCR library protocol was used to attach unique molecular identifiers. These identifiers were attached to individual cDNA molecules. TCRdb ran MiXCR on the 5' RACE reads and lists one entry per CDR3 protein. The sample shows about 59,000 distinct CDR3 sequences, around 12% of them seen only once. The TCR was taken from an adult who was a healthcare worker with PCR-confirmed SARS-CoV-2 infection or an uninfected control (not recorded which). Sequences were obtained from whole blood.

CDR3 DNA: TGTGCTAGTGGTTCGTTTGACAGGGAAAGTTCACCCCTCCACTTT. Protein: CASGSFDRESSPLHF. This chain connects TRBV12-5 to TRBJ1-6; 7 bases map to TRBD1. Germline V gene sequence: CDR1 LGHNT, CDR2 FRNRAP. The CDR3 is 15 amino acids. Trimming at V came to 4 bases and at J to 9 bases, leaving 9 bases not matched to a gene.